The TCR beta chain under discussion was sequenced for a study of PD-1 blockade in classical Hodgkin lymphoma. Study details: The patients were dosed with nivolumab 3 mg/kg, infused intravenously every 2 weeks.

With 7 bases clipped from V and 10 bases from J, the junction kept 12 bases outside the gene matches. The CDR3 has 16 residues. Germline loops: CDR1 MNHNY, CDR2 SVGAGI (reference sequence). The protocol was immunoSEQ multiplex PCR, while the TCRdb copy is restricted to in-frame clones and leaves out a portion. Among some 13,000 clones listed, more than 85% were seen once. This clone was found once. The antigen is undetermined. Following autologous stem cell transplantation, relapse occurred in every patient, and exposure to brentuximab vedotin varied. General study points: TCR diversity rose significantly by C4D1 in CD4+ but not CD8+ cells. Newly diagnosed and completely responding patients shared comparable baseline diversity. According to reports, newly diagnosed patients had lower baseline TCR diversity than healthy donors, and relapsed/refractory patients had lower baseline TCR diversity still.

The chain combines TRBV6-6 with TRBJ2-3, with 15 bases that match TRBD2. The sequence came from a human donor with classical Hodgkin lymphoma. Sequencing was performed on peripheral blood mononuclear cells (PBMCs), taken at baseline. This chain's CDR3 is CASTLGLAGGGVAQYF. For the CDR3, the DNA is TGTGCCAGCACTCTGGGACTAGCGGGGGGCGGGGTGGCGCAGTATTTT.